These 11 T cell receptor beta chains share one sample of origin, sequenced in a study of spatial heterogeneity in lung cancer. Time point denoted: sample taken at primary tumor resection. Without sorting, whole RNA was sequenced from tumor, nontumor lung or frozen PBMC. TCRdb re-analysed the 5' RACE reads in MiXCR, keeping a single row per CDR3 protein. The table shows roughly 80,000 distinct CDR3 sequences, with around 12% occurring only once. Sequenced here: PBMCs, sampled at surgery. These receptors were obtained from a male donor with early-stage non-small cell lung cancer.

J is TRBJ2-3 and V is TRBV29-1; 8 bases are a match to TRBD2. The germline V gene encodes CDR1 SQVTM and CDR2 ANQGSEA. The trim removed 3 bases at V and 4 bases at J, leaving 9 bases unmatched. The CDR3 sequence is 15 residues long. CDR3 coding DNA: TGCAGCGTTGATTGGACTAGCCGGTCTCCAGATACGCAGTATTTT. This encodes CSVDWTSRSPDTQYF.

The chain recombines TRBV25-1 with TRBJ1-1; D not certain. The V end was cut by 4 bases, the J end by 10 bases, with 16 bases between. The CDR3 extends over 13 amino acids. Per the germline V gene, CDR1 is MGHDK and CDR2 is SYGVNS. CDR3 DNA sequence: TGTGCCAGCAGTGCCCCTCCAAGGGAGACAGCTTTCTTT. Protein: CASSAPPRETAFF.

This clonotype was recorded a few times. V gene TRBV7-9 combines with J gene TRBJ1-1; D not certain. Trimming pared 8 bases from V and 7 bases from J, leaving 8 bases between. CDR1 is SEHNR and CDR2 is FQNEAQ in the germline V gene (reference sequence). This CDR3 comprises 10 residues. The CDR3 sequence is CASGVLEAFF. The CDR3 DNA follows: TGTGCCAGCGGAGTACTTGAAGCTTTCTTT.

CDR3 in DNA: TGTGCCAGCAGTGAAGCTAGAGGCCCCTACGAGCAGTACTTC. Its translation: CASSEARGPYEQYF. The V gene is TRBV2, the J gene TRBJ2-7; D is unclear. Germline V CDR1 and CDR2: SNHLY, FYNNEI. The CDR3 is 14 residues long. Trimming cost V 0 bases and J 2 bases, with 8 bases left between them.

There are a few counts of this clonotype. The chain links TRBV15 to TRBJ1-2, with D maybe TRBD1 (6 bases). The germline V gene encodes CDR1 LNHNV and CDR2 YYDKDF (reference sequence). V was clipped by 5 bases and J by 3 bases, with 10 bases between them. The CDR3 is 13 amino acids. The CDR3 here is CATSADSDYGYTF. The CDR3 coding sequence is TGTGCCACCAGCGCGGACAGCGACTATGGCTACACCTTC.

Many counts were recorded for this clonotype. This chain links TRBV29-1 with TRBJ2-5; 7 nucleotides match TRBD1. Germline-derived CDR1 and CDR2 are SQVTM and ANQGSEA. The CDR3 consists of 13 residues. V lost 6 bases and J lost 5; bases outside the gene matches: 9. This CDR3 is CSVQGKAFETQYF. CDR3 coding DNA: TGCAGCGTACAGGGGAAGGCCTTTGAGACCCAGTACTTC.

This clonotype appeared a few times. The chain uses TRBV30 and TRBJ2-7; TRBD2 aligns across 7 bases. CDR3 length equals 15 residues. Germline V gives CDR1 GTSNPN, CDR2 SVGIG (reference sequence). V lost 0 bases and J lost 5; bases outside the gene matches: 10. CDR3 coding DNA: TGTGCCTGGAGTGTCTCGGGAGGTCTGCGTGACGAGCAGTACTTC. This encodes CAWSVSGGLRDEQYF.

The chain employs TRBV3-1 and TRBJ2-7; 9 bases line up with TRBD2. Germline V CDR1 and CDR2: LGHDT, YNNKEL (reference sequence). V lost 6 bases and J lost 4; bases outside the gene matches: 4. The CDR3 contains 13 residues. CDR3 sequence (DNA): TGTGCCAGCAGTCGGGCGGGAGGGTACGAGCAGTACTTC. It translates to CASSRAGGYEQYF.

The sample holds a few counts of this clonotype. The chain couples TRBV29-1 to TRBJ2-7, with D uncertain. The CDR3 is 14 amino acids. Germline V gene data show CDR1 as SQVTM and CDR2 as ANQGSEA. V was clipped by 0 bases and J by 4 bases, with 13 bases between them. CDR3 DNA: TGCAGCGTTGAAGATTCCGGGCCCACATACGAGCAGTACTTC. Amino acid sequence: CSVEDSGPTYEQYF.

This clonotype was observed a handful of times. As DNA, the CDR3 is TGTGCCAGCAGTTTAGACCCAGCGCGGGGCTACACCTTC. Translated: CASSLDPARGYTF. The rearrangement joins TRBV12-3 or TRBV12-4 to TRBJ1-2; D is unclear. Trimming shortened V by 1 base and J by 8 bases, and 11 bases separated the two germline ends. The CDR3 runs 13 residues.

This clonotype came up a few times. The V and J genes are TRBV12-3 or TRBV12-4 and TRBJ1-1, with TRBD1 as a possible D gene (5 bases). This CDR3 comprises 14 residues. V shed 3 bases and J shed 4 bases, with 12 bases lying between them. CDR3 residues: CASSLAGGATEAFF. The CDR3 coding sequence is TGTGCCAGCAGTTTGGCAGGCGGGGCCACTGAAGCTTTCTTT.